The present entry profiles one TCR beta chain with its context. The antigen it binds to is not known. Within one base of it there is no much larger clone, and no base qualities were kept. The sample comes from a study of PD-1 blockade in classical Hodgkin lymphoma (dated by TCRdb to about 2020). Background on the whole study: Nivolumab dosing was 3 mg/kg intravenously every 2 weeks, continuing until either disease progression or unacceptable toxicity. A peripheral blood immune signature of response to PD-1 blockade in classical Hodgkin lymphoma was defined using TCR beta sequencing and CyTOF.

General findings and caveats noted by the study authors: Lower diversity was seen in patients whose nivolumab began less than 1 year after ASCT, and these patients were left out of later analyses so that immune reconstitution would not confound the results. Newly diagnosed patients were reported to have lower baseline TCR diversity than healthy donors, and relapsed/refractory patients were reported to have lower baseline TCR diversity still. Among trial patients, those achieving complete response had baseline diversity similar to that of newly diagnosed patients, while diversity was significantly lower in partial responders and progressors. The study was restricted to a single clinical trial cohort, and the causes of repertoire differences, possibly disease activity or prior therapy, were left undefined. By C4D1, a significant rise was seen in CD4+ TCR diversity but not in CD8+ TCR diversity (p=0.0027 vs p=0.16), and the rise was most apparent among complete responders (p=0.02).

Taken from the germline V gene, the CDR1 and CDR2 loops are KGHSH and LQKENI. Trimming removed 4 bases from V and 6 bases from J; the gene matches leave 7 bases unexplained. From the cysteine up to the phenylalanine, the CDR3 has a length of 14 residues. The read is trimmed to its CDR3 DNA, 42 bases read in frame from base 1. Genomic DNA was isolated using the Qiagen DNeasy kit from unsorted PBMCs as well as from negatively selected CD4+ and CD8+ fractions. TCR beta CDR3 regions were subjected to amplification by immunoSEQ multiplex PCR with primers that anneal to V and J segments. A synthetic immune receptor repertoire was used to minimize amplification bias, and remaining bias was computationally removed after sequencing. The study's processing was this. Repertoire diversity was quantified as the Shannon entropy index using custom Python scripts. Unsorted, CD4+ and CD8+ repertoires were analyzed separately, except in combined analyses where CD4+ and CD8+ sequences were merged in silico. A clone counted as expanded when the clone's frequency after treatment rose at least 2-fold relative to C1D1, and clones undetected at baseline were given a pseudocount of 0.5. Clones with 0 or 1 copy at C1D1 were defined as singleton clones, while clones with 2 or more copies were defined as non-singleton clones. Clones expanded in unsorted samples were annotated as CD4+, CD8+ or unknown by matching protein sequences in sorted samples from the same patient. Wilcoxon tests on paired samples were used to test diversity changes from C1D1 to C4D1. TCRdb took over this immuneACCESS table, retaining in-frame rearrangements with V and J assigned. Such tables are incomplete; in checked studies, under half of the missing clones stem from an unresolved V gene, and the remainder is unexplained. V and J calls and clone size are given by that table; D and trimming were obtained from the DNA. The sample table shows about 28,000 clones, and 80% are seen once. Together, the top ten hold about 17% of the sample.

The sample's time point, from its label and the paper: cycle 4 day 1 (C4D1), after six to seven weeks of nivolumab. Relapse after autologous stem cell transplantation had occurred in all trial patients, and cohorts A, B and C were distinguished by prior brentuximab vedotin exposure. A total of roughly 57 patients with relapsed/refractory classical Hodgkin lymphoma made up the trial cohort, and each patient's best overall response was complete response, partial response or progressive disease. Single-agent nivolumab was administered to trial patients in the multi-cohort phase II CheckMate 205 trial. An independent review committee assessed best overall response by applying the 2007 International Working Group response criteria. PBMCs from the trial were collected at three points: immediately before nivolumab initiation (C1D1), and during therapy at cycle 2 day 1 and cycle 4 day 1. After peripheral blood was drawn into 8 mL Vacutainer Cell Preparation Tubes, PBMCs were isolated by centrifugation and then cryopreserved.

Sequenced here: peripheral blood mononuclear cells (PBMCs), sampled before the fourth cycle of nivolumab. The origin of this receptor is a human donor with classical Hodgkin lymphoma. This chain is built from TRBV18 and TRBJ2-7, with 9 bases matching TRBD1. At the DNA level, the sequence is TGTGCCAGCTCACAAACGGACAGGGGCGTCGAGCAGTACTTC. Its protein product is CASSQTDRGVEQYF.